Listed below are T cell receptor beta chains from one sample, sequenced in a study of T cell responses to AZD1222 COVID-19 vaccine. This table comes from immunoSEQ multiplex PCR, and its TCRdb copy is limited to in-frame clones, with some not included. Counted here are approximately 120,000 clones, about 87% occurring once; the ten biggest clones make up 5% to 6%. Sequencing was performed on peripheral blood, taken on day 0 of AZD1222 vaccination. The source is an adult in good health. Both conserved end residues are part of each CDR3. Fields, in order: J gene, V gene, CDR3 protein.

TRBJ1-4	TRBV30	CAWSRGIGTNEKLFF
TRBJ2-1	TRBV5-1	CASSLKIAGDSYNEQFF
TRBJ1-1	TRBV7-9	CASSLGEEAFF
TRBJ2-1	TRBV4-2	CASSPHIDEQFF
TRBJ2-1	TRBV5-1	CASSRIGGTYNEQFF
TRBJ2-1	TRBV5-1	CASSLQLLKGEQFF
TRBJ2-7	TRBV15	CATSNQGTSYEQYF
TRBJ2-1	TRBV19	CASSAGLNSYNEQFF
TRBJ2-2	TRBV14	CASSLVGSGELFF
TRBJ2-7	TRBV5-1	CASSAEDRTYEQYF
TRBJ2-2	TRBV14	CASSQDFGLAGWITNTGELFF
TRBJ1-2	TRBV2	CASRDGLLNYGYTF
TRBJ2-7	TRBV3-1/TRBV3-2	CASSQTGGREQYF
TRBJ2-1	TRBV12-3/TRBV12-4	CASRDGYNEQFF
TRBJ2-7	TRBV7-9	CASKGDNSYEQYF
TRBJ2-7	TRBV5-1	CASSLGREPLEQYF
TRBJ2-1	TRBV2	CASSYFPDNEQFF
TRBJ2-7	TRBV7-2	CASSFSQVQGLHEQYF
TRBJ2-3	TRBV4-1	CASSQEHRRGADTQYF
TRBJ2-5	TRBV2	CASSERDGQETQYF
TRBJ1-2	TRBV5-6	CASSLGGYGYTF
TRBJ2-7	TRBV27	CASSHTGAAPYEQYF
TRBJ2-1	TRBV7-8	CASSRNNEQFF
TRBJ1-1	TRBV30	CACPKEGHTEAFF
TRBJ2-5	TRBV5-5	CASSTLLAGVRETQYF
TRBJ2-3	TRBV27	CASRPIVPLPDTQYF
TRBJ1-6	TRBV30	CAWKSWTGGNSPLHF
TRBJ2-4	TRBV11-3	CASSLAGANIQYF
TRBJ2-1	TRBV5-1	CASSALAGSYNEQFF
TRBJ2-1	TRBV24-1	CATSDLGLAGYNEQFF
TRBJ1-6	TRBV6-5	CASSYSGTGGKSPLHF
TRBJ1-1	TRBV3-1/TRBV3-2	CASSRGTVNTEAFF
TRBJ2-7	TRBV28	CASSSTGTLYEQYF
TRBJ2-3	TRBV10-3	CAISESNSGRISSQYF
TRBJ1-4	TRBV28	CASSRAEGIEKLFF
TRBJ2-1	TRBV11-2	CASSFVFAGQPYNEQFF
TRBJ2-7	TRBV4-3	CASSQDNRVVYEQYF
TRBJ2-7	TRBV7-9	CASSPSYEQYF
TRBJ1-2	TRBV28	CASSLTGTAYRSYTF
TRBJ2-3	TRBV6-5	CASSYSSRTLDTQYF
TRBJ2-7	TRBV2	CASSSKTGTLYEQYF
TRBJ2-2	TRBV6-5	CASRGREDGELFF
TRBJ1-3	TRBV12-3/TRBV12-4	CASGRFSGNTIYF
TRBJ1-6	TRBV28	CASYARNSPLHF
TRBJ2-7	TRBV24-1	CATSEGMGKQYF
TRBJ1-2	TRBV15	CATSREGGQGGYGYTF
TRBJ1-1	TRBV3-1/TRBV3-2	CASSRSGTSGEAFF
TRBJ1-6	TRBV5-1	CASRIQGYNSPLHF
TRBJ1-5	TRBV27	CASSPPGGPQHF
TRBJ2-2	TRBV24-1	CATSDPGQGRAGELFF
TRBJ2-2	TRBV30	CAWSVRAYTGELFF
TRBJ1-5	TRBV6-2/TRBV6-3	CASSDPDRGRQPQHF
TRBJ1-2	TRBV5-1	CASSLVPGGNYGYTF
TRBJ1-4	TRBV5-1	CASTPGSTNEKLFF
TRBJ1-3	TRBV4-1	CASSQDRAWTISGNTIYF
TRBJ2-3	TRBV19	CASRARFGSESTDTQYF
TRBJ1-3	TRBV6-1	CASSEVLVNTIYF
TRBJ1-1	TRBV9	CASSVAPMGNTEAFF
TRBJ1-2	TRBV19	CASSLEVVNYGYTF
TRBJ1-4	TRBV15	CATSRDNSGGEKLFF